Presented here are 9 T cell receptor beta chains from one specimen sequenced in a study of T-cell memory formation after mild COVID-19. Using its own MiXCR run on the 5' RACE reads, TCRdb lists one record per CDR3 protein. The sample contains around 310,000 distinct CDR3 sequences, 14% of which appear only once. Sequenced: PBMCs or a T cell subset sorted from them (not recorded which). Receptors originate from a man between 18 and 35 years old who had mild COVID-19 (a few samples of this study predate the infection). Cell type and time point are not known.

The chain joins TRBV6-2 or TRBV6-3 to TRBJ2-6, with a weak D call TRBD1 (6 bases). CDR1 is MNHEY and CDR2 is SVGEGT in the germline V gene. This CDR3 comprises 17 residues. Trimming took off 7 bases at V and 4 bases at J, with 20 bases between the two ends. For the CDR3, the DNA is TGTGCCAGCACCCCCCAGGGGAACCTCGCGGGGGCCAACGTCCTGACTTTC. As protein: CASTPQGNLAGANVLTF.

The chain recombines TRBV10-2 with TRBJ2-1; TRBD2 matches 9 bases. Germline V gene lookup returns CDR1 WSHSY and CDR2 SAAADI. This CDR3 has 12 residues. V dropped 8 bases and J dropped 9; count of bases not matched to a gene: 5. This CDR3 is CASRGGATEQFF. The CDR3 nucleotides are TGCGCCAGCCGCGGGGGGGCCACTGAGCAGTTCTTC.

This clonotype was seen at least ten times. The CDR3 loop reads CASSPIRRGRSGELFF. CDR3 DNA sequence: TGTGCCAGCAGCCCTATAAGGAGGGGAAGGAGCGGGGAGCTGTTTTTT. This chain links TRBV7-8 with TRBJ2-2; possibly TRBD2 for D (6 bases). The CDR3 contains 16 residues. CDR1 and CDR2 from the germline V gene are SGHVS and FQNEAQ. V shed 5 bases and J shed 7 bases, with 20 bases lying between them.

This clonotype was counted between two and nine times. The chain carries TRBV7-8 and TRBJ2-7; TRBD1 matches 9 bases. Germline CDR1 is SGHVS and CDR2 is FQNEAQ. Unmatched junction bases numbered 9, after V lost 5 bases and J lost 7 bases. The CDR3 has 14 amino acids. The CDR3 region has the DNA TGTGCCAGCAGCCCTCCGGGACAGGGACAGGAGCAGTACTTC. Its protein is CASSPPGQGQEQYF.

This clonotype was detected once. The chain recombines TRBV5-1 with TRBJ1-2, with unresolved D. Germline lookup yields CDR1 SGHRS and CDR2 YFSETQ. The CDR3 sequence is 14 residues long. Trimming removed 1 base from V and 6 bases from J, with 13 bases in between. The CDR3 is CASSLSWVRDGYTF. CDR3 in DNA: TGCGCCAGCAGCTTGAGCTGGGTAAGGGATGGCTACACCTTC.

The table lists this clonotype with a few counts. J is TRBJ2-1 and V is TRBV6-2 or TRBV6-3; 8 nucleotides match TRBD2. Germline V gene data show CDR1 as MNHEY and CDR2 as SVGEGT. The V and J ends lost 6 bases and 3 bases, in that order; junction bases with no gene match: 10. The CDR3 runs to 16 residues. The CDR3 region has the DNA TGTGCCAGCAGCTCCCTCAGCGGGGGCTTCTACAATGAGCAGTTCTTC. Translating gives CASSSLSGGFYNEQFF.

This chain uses TRBV6-6 with TRBJ2-5; TRBD1 might be the D (5 bases). The V end was cut by 8 bases, the J end by 5 bases, with 12 bases between. The germline V gene has CDR1 MNHNY and CDR2 SVGAGI (reference sequence). The length of the CDR3 is 12 residues. CDR3 nucleotide sequence: TGTGCCAGCCTGGGGCTAGGCGAGACCCAGTACTTC. Protein product: CASLGLGETQYF.

Only a few counts were recorded for this clonotype. Germline is not matched at one junction end, which may reflect a read error. This chain uses TRBV6-2 or TRBV6-3 with TRBJ2-3, with 8 bases lining up with TRBD2. The CDR3 length is 16 residues. Germline V lookup: CDR1 MNHEY, CDR2 SVGEGT. CDR3 sequence: CASSHSREGGTDTQYF. The CDR3 coding sequence is TGTGCCAGCAGTCACTCCCGGGAGGGAGGCACAGATACGCAGTATTTT.

V usage is TRBV12-3 or TRBV12-4 and J usage is TRBJ1-5; no definite D call. The CDR3 spans 14 residues. The V gene lost 3 bases and the J gene lost 0 bases, with 6 bases spanning the gap. The CDR3 DNA reads as TGTGCCAGCAGTTTCTTGGGTAGCAATCAGCCCCAGCATTTT. Protein product: CASSFLGSNQPQHF.